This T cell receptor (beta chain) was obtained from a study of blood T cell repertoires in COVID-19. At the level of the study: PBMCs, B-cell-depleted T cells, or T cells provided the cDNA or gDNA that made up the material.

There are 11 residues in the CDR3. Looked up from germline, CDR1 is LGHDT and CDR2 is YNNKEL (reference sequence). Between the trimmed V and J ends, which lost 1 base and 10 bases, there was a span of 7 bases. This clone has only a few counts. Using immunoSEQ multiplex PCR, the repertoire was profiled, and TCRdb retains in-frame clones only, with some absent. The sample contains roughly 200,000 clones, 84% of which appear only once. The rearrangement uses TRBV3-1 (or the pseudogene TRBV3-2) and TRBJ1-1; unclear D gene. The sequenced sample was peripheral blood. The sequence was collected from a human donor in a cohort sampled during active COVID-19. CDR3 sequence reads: CASSQGVGAFF. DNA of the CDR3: TGTGCCAGCAGCCAAGGAGTCGGAGCTTTCTTT.